This entry lists 27 T cell receptor beta chains sequenced from one sample in a study of tumor-infiltrating lymphocytes in oesophageal squamous cell carcinoma. MiXCR, applied by TCRdb to the PCR reads, yields one record per CDR3 protein. The data contain 15,000 or so distinct CDR3 sequences, 50% to 60% of them singletons. The specimen sequenced was esophageal tumor tissue. These receptors came from a female donor with esophageal squamous cell carcinoma.

Turning to this clonotype: A much larger clone differs by one base, so this may be a read error. DNA of the CDR3: TGTGCCAGCAGGCCCGGACAGGGCGTCTATGGCTACACCTTC. Translating gives CASRPGQGVYGYTF. The rearrangement links TRBV2 to TRBJ1-2; 8 positions agree with TRBD1. Germline CDR1 reads SNHLY; CDR2 reads FYNNEI. After removal of 6 bases from V and 4 bases from J, the junction contained 7 bases not matched to a gene. The CDR3 runs 14 residues.

This clonotype was counted many times. The rearrangement links TRBV7-2 to TRBJ2-4, with a tentative D call TRBD1 (5 bases). V dropped 1 base and J dropped 6 bases, with 10 bases sitting between them. CDR3 size: 14 residues. Looked up from germline, CDR1 is SGHTA and CDR2 is FQGNSA. The CDR3 spells CASSLGTDRNIQYF. The CDR3 DNA is TGTGCCAGCAGCTTAGGGACCGACAGAAACATTCAGTACTTC.

The chain is built from TRBV12-5 and TRBJ2-5, with 7 bases identical to TRBD1. With V trimmed by 3 bases and J by 11 bases, 15 bases remained unmatched. The CDR3 is 15 amino acids. CDR1 LGHNT and CDR2 FRNRAP come from the germline V gene. DNA for the CDR3: TGTGCTAGTGGTTTCGGGACAGAGTACTACAATGAGCAGTACTTC. As protein: CASGFGTEYYNEQYF.

This chain joins TRBV10-2 and TRBJ2-7; D may be TRBD1 or TRBD2 (5 bases each). Germline values: CDR1 WSHSY, CDR2 SAAADI. The CDR3 runs 12 residues. V lost 6 bases to trimming and J lost 3 bases, with 9 bases between them. This CDR3 reads CASSGDGYEQYF. The DNA for the CDR3 is TGCGCCAGCAGCGGGGACGGCTACGAGCAGTACTTC.

This clonotype was detected once. The V call is TRBV7-3, the J call TRBJ2-3, with TRBD2 matching over 7 bases. Germline V gene sequence: CDR1 SGHTA, CDR2 FQGTGA. The CDR3 totals 18 residues. The V and J ends lost 1 base and 4 bases, in that order; junction bases with no gene match: 14. CDR3 residues: CASSLKPMGGGWADTQYF. CDR3 in DNA: TGTGCCAGCAGCTTAAAGCCCATGGGGGGAGGGTGGGCAGATACGCAGTATTTT. Drawing the rest from reference TRBV7-3 and TRBJ2-3, the complete variable domain is GAGVSQTPSNKVTEKGKYVELRCDPISGHTALYWYRQSLGQGPEFLIYFQGTGAADDSGLPNDRFFAVRPEGSVSTLKIQRTERGDSAVYLCASSLKPMGGGWADTQYFGPGTRLTVL.

This rearrangement joins TRBV24-1 to TRBJ2-5; D possibly corresponds to TRBD2 (6 bases). The DNA end is more similar to TRBJ2-6, so the J call may be wrong. CDR1 and CDR2 (germline): KGHDR, SFDVKD. This CDR3 comprises 15 residues. The CDR3 nucleotides read TGTGCCGCCGACGGAGGGGATGCTGGGGCCAACGTCCTGACTTTC. Its protein product is CAADGGDAGANVLTF.

The table lists this clonotype with a few counts. This chain uses TRBV9 with TRBJ2-1; no reliable D call. The V end lost 0 bases, the J end lost 6 bases, and 7 bases lay between the germline ends. The CDR3 has 13 amino acids. Per the germline V gene, CDR1 is SGDLS and CDR2 is YYNGEE. CDR3 sequence reads: CASSVGDGNEQFF. The CDR3 nucleotides read TGTGCCAGCAGCGTAGGCGACGGCAATGAGCAGTTCTTC.

The J gene is TRBJ1-1, the V gene TRBV18; D might be TRBD1 (5 bases). Germline loops: CDR1 KGHSH, CDR2 LQKENI. V lost 2 bases and J 1 base, leaving 14 bases between the germline ends. This CDR3 spans 16 amino acids. The CDR3 nucleotides read TGTGCCAGCTCACCAGGGGGTGGCAGAACGAACACTGAAGCTTTCTTT. Amino acids: CASSPGGGRTNTEAFF.

This clonotype was counted once. This chain joins TRBV3-1 and TRBJ2-5, with D possibly matching TRBD1 (6 bases). TRBJ2-7 matches the DNA end more closely, so the J call is doubtful. The CDR3 runs 16 residues. The germline V gene has CDR1 LGHDT and CDR2 YNNKEL (reference sequence). The CDR3 is CASSQAPGTRTYEQYF. For the CDR3, the DNA is TGTGCCAGCAGCCAAGCCCCCGGGACAAGAACTTACGAGCAGTACTTC.

The rearrangement links TRBV6-1 to TRBJ2-2, with D possibly being TRBD2 (5 bases). V lost 10 bases and J 4 bases, leaving 19 bases between the germline ends. Per germline, CDR1 MNHNS and CDR2 SASEGT. This CDR3 contains 15 residues. Here the CDR3 DNA reads TGTGCCACCCTGGGGAAGAGGGCAGGCACCGGGGAGCTGTTTTTT. It codes for CATLGKRAGTGELFF.

As to this clonotype: A junction end diverges from the germline sequence, so it may reflect a read error. The chain employs TRBV7-6 and TRBJ2-1; the D is unclear. This CDR3 comprises 13 residues. In germline, CDR1 is SGHVS, CDR2 FNYEAQ. CDR3 protein: CASSLIASGEQFF. CDR3 DNA sequence: TGTGCTAGCAGCTTAATAGCATCGGGTGAGCAGTTCTTC.

To note about this clonotype: One end of the junction does not line up with germline, which may come from a read error. The rearrangement uses TRBV7-2 and TRBJ1-6, with D possibly being TRBD1 (5 bases). The germline gives CDR1 SGHTA, CDR2 FQGNSA. This CDR3 spans 14 amino acids. CDR3 region: CASSLSTLTRGLYF. Here the CDR3 DNA reads TGTGCCAGCAGCTTGTCCACTTTAACCCGGGGGTTGTACTTT.

The DNA for the CDR3 is TGTGCCAGCAGCTTAATGGCGGGAGGCCGTGAGCAGTACTTC. Protein product: CASSLMAGGREQYF. J is TRBJ2-5 and V is TRBV7-2; 8 bases line up with TRBD2. Trimming took 2 bases from V and 11 from J; bases not matched to a gene: 10. This CDR3 contains 14 residues. The germline gives CDR1 SGHTA, CDR2 FQGNSA.

This clonotype has only one observation. The V call is TRBV28, the J call TRBJ1-2; 11 nucleotides line up with TRBD1. V dropped 4 bases and J dropped 5; count of bases not matched to a gene: 6. The V gene's germline CDR1 is MDHEN and CDR2 SYDVKM. The CDR3 length is 15 residues. The CDR3 loop is CASSSGQGAWYGYTF. The CDR3 DNA reads as TGTGCCAGCAGTTCCGGACAGGGGGCCTGGTATGGCTACACCTTC.

V usage is TRBV7-2 and J usage is TRBJ2-5, with D maybe TRBD2 (6 bases). Gene TRBJ2-1 matches the end of the DNA better, so the J call may be wrong. This CDR3 region has 16 residues. Per germline, CDR1 SGHTA and CDR2 FQGNSA. CDR3 in amino acids: CASSPRGSGPGDEQFF. Here the CDR3 DNA reads TGTGCCAGCAGCCCTCGGGGTAGCGGACCAGGCGATGAGCAGTTCTTC.

The chain combines TRBV7-6 with TRBJ2-5; 8 bases align to TRBD1. The end of the DNA is better explained by TRBJ2-1, so the J call may be wrong. Per germline, CDR1 SGHVS and CDR2 FNYEAQ. CDR3 size: 15 residues. As DNA, the CDR3 is TGTGCCAGCAGCCCCAGACAGGGGTCCAGCAATGAGCAGTTCTTC. It is translated as CASSPRQGSSNEQFF.

This clonotype was recorded at least ten times. CDR3 protein: CASSLAWVTRDEQFF. In DNA, the CDR3 is TGTGCCAGCAGCTTGGCCTGGGTAACACGCGATGAGCAGTTCTTC. The V gene is TRBV5-6, the J gene TRBJ2-1; D is unresolved. The germline V and J ends were trimmed by 0 bases and 8 bases, with 15 bases remaining between them. The length of the CDR3 is 15 residues. Germline-derived CDR1 and CDR2 are SGHDT and YYEEEE.

The CDR3 protein is CASSLDERLGQFF. The CDR3 DNA reads TGTGCCAGCAGCTTAGATGAGCGGTTGGGGCAGTTCTTC. J is TRBJ2-6 and V is TRBV7-2; weak D call: TRBD2 (5 bases). Gene TRBJ2-1 matches the end of the DNA better, so the J call may be wrong. CDR1 SGHTA and CDR2 FQGNSA come from the germline V gene. The CDR3 has 13 amino acids.

The rearrangement joins TRBV5-1 to TRBJ2-5; tentatively, D is TRBD1 (5 bases). The J call may be incorrect, as the DNA end agrees better with TRBJ2-1. The CDR3 is made up of 13 amino acids. Germline V gene sequence: CDR1 SGHRS, CDR2 YFSETQ. This CDR3 reads CASSLEAGNEQFF. The CDR3 nucleotides are TGCGCCAGCAGCCTTGAGGCAGGGAATGAGCAGTTCTTC.

CDR3 DNA sequence: TGTGCCAGCACCCCGGGACAGGGGACTCAAGAGACCCAGTACTTC. Protein: CASTPGQGTQETQYF. The rearrangement uses TRBV6-2 or TRBV6-3 and TRBJ2-5; 10 nucleotides match TRBD1. Germline CDR1 MNHEY, CDR2 SVGEGT. With V trimmed by 7 bases and J by 2 bases, 7 bases remained unmatched. The CDR3 totals 15 residues.

The chain links TRBV7-2 to TRBJ2-2; D perhaps matches TRBD1 (5 bases). Trimming pared 3 bases from V and 5 bases from J, leaving 10 bases between. Germline CDR1 and CDR2: SGHTA and FQGNSA. There are 14 residues in the CDR3. In nucleotides, the CDR3 is TGTGCCAGCAGCTTCCAGGGAAGGACCGGGGAGCTGTTTTTT. Translated: CASSFQGRTGELFF.

As to this clonotype: No conserved phenylalanine or tryptophan ends this CDR3, so it is likely a read error. The DNA is left out, because the CDR3 cannot be placed on it with certainty; the CDR3 is given as TCRdb lists it. V and J are TRBV7-4 and TRBJ2-4; the listed D gene, TRBD1, was not tested against the DNA. The CDR3 length is 17 residues, termini included. Per germline, CDR1 SGHVT and CDR2 SQSDAQ. Here the CDR3 reads CASSPRTGEIYEQYFGN.

CDR3 DNA sequence: TGTGCCAGCAGCTTAGATCGGCCGGGCAATGAGCAGTTCTTC. It translates to CASSLDRPGNEQFF. The chain is built from TRBV7-2 and TRBJ2-4; D ambiguous. The DNA end favors TRBJ2-1, so the J call may be wrong. Looked up from germline, CDR1 is SGHTA and CDR2 is FQGNSA. The CDR3 consists of 14 residues.

This clonotype was detected only a few times. A read error may account for a junction end that differs from germline. The V call is TRBV7-8, the J call TRBJ2-5; perhaps TRBD1 as D (6 bases). Per the germline V gene, CDR1 is SGHVS and CDR2 is FQNEAQ. The CDR3 contains 14 residues. The CDR3 bases are TGTGCCACCCACTCCGGACAGTATAATTCACCCCTCCACTTC. Translated: CATHSGQYNSPLHF.

This clonotype was recorded many times. The rearrangement links TRBV2 to TRBJ2-3, with D perhaps matching TRBD1 (6 bases). The ends were cut back, 1 base at V and 4 bases at J, with 6 bases in the middle. The CDR3 loop spans 13 amino acids. Germline V CDR1 and CDR2: SNHLY, FYNNEI. The CDR3 DNA is TGTGCCAGCAGTGAAGAGGGGGCAGATACGCAGTATTTT. This gives the protein CASSEEGADTQYF.

The chain joins TRBV10-3 to TRBJ2-3, with a tentative D call TRBD1 (5 bases). Near its end, the DNA agrees better with TRBJ1-1, so the J call may be wrong. The V gene's germline CDR1 is ENHRY and CDR2 SYGVKD. The CDR3 sequence is 14 residues long. Here the CDR3 reads CAISGSGLSLEAFF. CDR3 in DNA: TGTGCCATCAGTGGGTCGGGACTCAGTCTTGAAGCTTTCTTT.

A word on this clonotype: An end of the junction differs from the germline gene, which may be a read error. The chain is built from TRBV7-2 and TRBJ2-1; D remains ambiguous. The CDR3 runs 15 residues. Germline V gene data show CDR1 as SGHTA and CDR2 as FQGNSA. CDR3 loop: CASSPDSTNYNQQFF. As DNA, the CDR3 is TGTGCCAGCAGCCCAGACTCGACCAACTACAATCAGCAGTTCTTC.